The 12 T cell receptor beta chains below were found in one sample sequenced in a study of OX40 agonist ivuxolimab in advanced cancers. Sequencing used immunoSEQ multiplex PCR; TCRdb keeps in-frame clones, though not all of them. The sample contains about 70,000 clones, about 90% of which appear only once. The sample in question was CD4+ or CD8+ T cells sorted from blood, obtained in a trial of the OX40 agonist ivuxolimab. Every receptor here comes from an adult with an advanced solid tumor such as melanoma, head and neck, liver or kidney cancer.

The chain uses TRBV7-9 and TRBJ2-7; D perhaps matches TRBD1 (6 bases). The CDR3 runs 15 residues. Germline assignment: CDR1 SEHNR and CDR2 FQNEAQ (reference sequence). V lost 5 bases, J lost 5 bases, and 19 bases lay in between. The CDR3 region has the DNA TGTGCCAGCAGCCACGCACTCCAGGGGCGCGACGAGCAGTACTTC. It is translated as CASSHALQGRDEQYF.

The V and J genes are TRBV7-6 and TRBJ2-5; 10 bases match TRBD2. Germline trimming cut 5 bases from V and 0 bases from J; bases unmatched to any gene: 9. CDR1 is SGHVS and CDR2 is FNYEAQ in the germline V gene. The CDR3 extends over 17 amino acids. The CDR3 DNA reads TGTGCCAGCAGCCCCTCTCCAGCGGGGGGGTACCAAGAGACCCAGTACTTC. It yields the protein CASSPSPAGGYQETQYF.

The chain employs TRBV7-6 and TRBJ2-1; 11 bases fit TRBD2. The CDR3 is made up of 15 amino acids. CDR1 and CDR2 (germline): SGHVS, FNYEAQ. V dropped 5 bases and J dropped 4; count of bases not matched to a gene: 4. CDR3 DNA: TGTGCCAGCAGCCCAACTAGCGGGGGATACAATGAGCAGTTCTTC. It yields the protein CASSPTSGGYNEQFF.

J is TRBJ1-1 and V is TRBV5-1, with 11 nucleotides matching TRBD1. Trimming at V came to 1 base and at J to 4 bases, leaving 3 bases not matched to a gene. Germline V CDR1 and CDR2: SGHRS, YFSETQ. This CDR3 is built from 15 residues. The CDR3 DNA is TGCGCCAGCAGCTTGTGGGGGACAGGGGGCACTGAAGCTTTCTTT. It is translated as CASSLWGTGGTEAFF.

The chain links TRBV11-1 to TRBJ2-7, with 7 bases aligning to TRBD1. Germline V gene sequence: CDR1 SGHAT, CDR2 FQDESV (reference sequence). Trimming removed 4 bases from V and 0 bases from J; junction bases left unmatched: 12. The CDR3 contains 17 residues. CDR3 loop: CASSSSKGTAYSYEQYF. For the CDR3, the DNA is TGTGCCAGCAGCTCATCAAAAGGGACAGCGTACTCCTACGAGCAGTACTTC.

This clone appeared a single time. As DNA, the CDR3 is TGTGCCATCAGTGAGGGGTGGAGCGGCGACTACAATGAGCAGTTCTTC. Translating gives CAISEGWSGDYNEQFF. V usage is TRBV10-3 and J usage is TRBJ2-1, with D maybe TRBD2 (5 bases). This CDR3 contains 16 residues. CDR1 is ENHRY, CDR2 SYGVKD, per germline. The V and J ends lost 2 bases and 3 bases respectively, with 14 bases between them.

V is TRBV29-1 and J is TRBJ1-3, with no clear D. The CDR3 sequence is 13 residues long. V was cut by 6 bases and J by 0 bases, with 9 bases left in between. The germline gives CDR1 SQVTM, CDR2 ANQGSEA. CDR3: CSVWTDSGNTIYF. The CDR3 nucleotides read TGCAGCGTCTGGACGGACTCTGGAAACACCATATATTTT.

The rearrangement joins TRBV5-6 to TRBJ2-7; 11 nucleotides agree with TRBD1. Per the germline V gene, CDR1 is SGHDT and CDR2 is YYEEEE. The V segment lost 2 bases and the J segment 5 bases; nucleotides outside the gene matches: 3. The CDR3 covers 14 residues. CDR3 sequence: CASSFGTGGDEQYF. The CDR3 nucleotides read TGTGCCAGCAGCTTCGGGACAGGGGGAGACGAGCAGTACTTC.

This rearrangement joins TRBV6-5 to TRBJ2-2; TRBD1 or TRBD2 may be the D gene (5 bases each). V gave up 0 bases and J gave up 7 bases, with 6 bases separating them. The CDR3 totals 13 residues. CDR1 MNHEY and CDR2 SVGAGI come from the germline V gene. CDR3 nucleotides: TGTGCCAGCAGTTACTCGGGGGACGGGGAGCTGTTTTTT. Its translation: CASSYSGDGELFF.

This clone appeared once. J is TRBJ2-5 and V is TRBV19; D unclear. From germline, CDR1 is LNHDA and CDR2 SQIVND (reference sequence). This CDR3 spans 13 amino acids. Trimming took 4 bases from V and 1 from J, leaving 7 bases between them. The CDR3 DNA sequence: TGTGCCAGTAGTAGAAGACTCCAAGAGACCCAGTACTTC. It yields the protein CASSRRLQETQYF.

The gene calls are TRBV5-1 and TRBJ1-1, with a weak D call TRBD1 (5 bases). Per the germline V gene, CDR1 is SGHRS and CDR2 is YFSETQ. V lost 0 bases, J lost 3 bases, and 12 bases lay in between. The CDR3 spans 15 residues. CDR3 sequence reads: CASSLVGVGDTEAFF. The CDR3 region has the DNA TGCGCCAGCAGCTTGGTAGGAGTAGGGGACACTGAAGCTTTCTTT.

The rearrangement uses TRBV25-1 and TRBJ1-2; TRBD1 is a possible D gene (5 bases). In germline, CDR1 is MGHDK, CDR2 SYGVNS. The CDR3 is 14 amino acids. V was clipped by 4 bases and J by 3 bases, with 12 bases between them. DNA for the CDR3: TGTGCCAGCAGTGCATCGGACACCCACTATGGCTACACCTTC. Its protein is CASSASDTHYGYTF.